The clone carrying this TCR beta chain was found a few times. Antigen: not known. Synthesis of TCR cDNA relied on 5'RACE template switching, which attached a universal primer site and UMIs. TCRdb reanalysed the 5' RACE reads using MiXCR and keeps one entry per CDR3 protein. The repertoire holds hundreds of thousands of distinct CDR3 sequences, with about a fifth as singletons. Germline V gene sequence: CDR1 ENHRY, CDR2 SYGVKD. V was trimmed by 4 bases and J by 0 bases, leaving 28 bases between them. This CDR3 spans 21 amino acids. This record comes from a study of T cells after yellow fever vaccination. About the research overall: Low-cell-number fractions were prepared with SMART-Seq v4 Ultra Low Input.

Study findings and constraints: Bulk-population clonotypes that are abundant could appear as contaminants in FACS-sorted repertoires. The secondary T-cell response peaked on day 5, not day 15, but was weaker.

The sample here was PBMCs, taken roughly 20 days after the first yellow fever vaccination. This chain connects TRBV10-3 to TRBJ1-3; D gene uncertain. The sequence was collected from a man between 18 and 29 years old who received the YFV17D yellow fever vaccine. The CDR3 DNA is TGTGCCATCAGTGTGAGTGGAGGGCAAGCCACTCTCTTATACTCTGGAAACACCATATATTTT. Translated, it gives CAISVSGGQATLLYSGNTIYF.